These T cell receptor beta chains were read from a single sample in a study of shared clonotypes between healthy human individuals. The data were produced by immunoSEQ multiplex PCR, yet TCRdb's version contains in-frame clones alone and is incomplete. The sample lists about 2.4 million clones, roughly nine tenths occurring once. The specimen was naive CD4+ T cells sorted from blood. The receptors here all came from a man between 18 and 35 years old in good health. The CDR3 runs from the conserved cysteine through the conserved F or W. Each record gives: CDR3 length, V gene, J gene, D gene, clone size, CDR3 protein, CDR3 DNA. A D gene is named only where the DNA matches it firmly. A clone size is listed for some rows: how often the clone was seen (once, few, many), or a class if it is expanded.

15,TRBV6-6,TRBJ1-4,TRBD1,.,CASSDTGGVGEKLFF,TGTGCCAGCAGTGACACAGGGGGCGTCGGTGAAAAACTGTTTTTT
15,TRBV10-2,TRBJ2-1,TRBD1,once,CASSESGTGSHEQFF,TGCGCCAGCAGTGAATCCGGGACAGGGTCCCATGAGCAGTTCTTC
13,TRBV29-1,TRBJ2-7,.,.,CSVDTGPSYEQYF,TGCAGCGTTGATACAGGCCCTTCCTACGAGCAGTACTTC
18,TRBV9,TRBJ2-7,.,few,CASTKKRQGWLAEYEQYF,TGTGCCAGCACCAAGAAACGACAGGGCTGGCTAGCGGAATACGAGCAGTACTTC
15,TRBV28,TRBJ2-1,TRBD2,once,CASSITSGGANEQFF,TGTGCCAGCAGTATCACTAGCGGGGGGGCGAATGAGCAGTTCTTC
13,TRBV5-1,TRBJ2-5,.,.,CASRDSSQETQYF,TGCGCCAGCAGGGACAGCTCACAAGAGACCCAGTACTTC
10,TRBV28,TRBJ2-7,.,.,CASANTGQYF,TGTGCCAGTGCCAATACGGGGCAGTACTTC
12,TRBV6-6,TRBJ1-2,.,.,CASSLGLYGYTF,TGTGCCAGCAGTTTGGGGCTCTATGGCTACACCTTC
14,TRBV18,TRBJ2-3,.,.,CASTVSRGADTQYF,TGTGCCAGCACCGTATCCCGGGGCGCAGATACGCAGTATTTT
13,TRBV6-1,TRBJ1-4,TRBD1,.,CASRDRANEKLFF,TGTGCCAGCAGGGACAGGGCAAATGAAAAACTGTTTTTT
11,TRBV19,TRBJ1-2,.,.,CASLDNYGYTF,TGTGCCAGTTTGGATAACTATGGCTACACCTTC
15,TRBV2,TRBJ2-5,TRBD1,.,CASKTLGQGVETQYF,TGTGCCAGCAAGACGTTGGGACAGGGCGTAGAGACCCAGTACTTC
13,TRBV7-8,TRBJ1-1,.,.,CASRKDMNTEAFF,TGTGCCAGCCGAAAGGATATGAACACTGAAGCCTTCTTT
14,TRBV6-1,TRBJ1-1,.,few,CASSALGGDTEAFF,TGTGCCAGCAGTGCGTTAGGGGGTGACACTGAAGCTTTCTTT
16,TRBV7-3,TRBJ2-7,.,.,CASSLTSDTSSYEQYF,TGTGCCAGCAGCTTAACGTCGGACACTTCCTCCTACGAGCAGTACTTC
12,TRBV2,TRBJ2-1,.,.,CASSWAGNEQFF,TGTGCCAGCAGTTGGGCAGGAAATGAGCAGTTCTTC
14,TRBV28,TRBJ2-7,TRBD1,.,CASRTQGAPYEQYF,TGTGCCAGCAGGACGCAGGGGGCGCCTTACGAGCAGTACTTC